This T cell receptor (beta chain) was sequenced for a study of cytomegalovirus exposure and HLA in healthy donors. The PCR employed 60 Vbeta primers together with 13 Jbeta primers. Using immunoSEQ multiplex PCR, the repertoire was profiled, and TCRdb retains in-frame clones only, with some absent. Here the sample spans under 200,000 clones, around 75% being singletons. Findings and caveats of the study: As was reported, the HLA-A and HLA-B alleles of most subjects were accurately predicted from TCR beta sequences.

With regard to this clone: Antigen unknown.

When sampled, the donors appeared nominally healthy, though they likely had unrecorded immune exposures. This CDR3 comprises 14 residues. Per the germline V gene, CDR1 is MGHRA and CDR2 is YSYEKL. The V gene end was trimmed by 1 base and the J gene end by 6 bases; junction bases not matched to a gene: 4. The clonotype was recovered from a woman aged 45-59 years in good health and CMV-seropositive. Sequencing was carried out using PBMCs. The rearrangement joins TRBV4-1 to TRBJ2-7; 9 nucleotides agree with TRBD1. CDR3 DNA: TGCGCCAGCAGCCAAGCCCCGGACAGGGGCGAGCAGTACTTC. This encodes CASSQAPDRGEQYF.